One sample yielded the 30 T cell receptor beta chains listed below, sequenced in a study of T cell responses to AZD1222 COVID-19 vaccine. Generated by immunoSEQ multiplex PCR, the TCRdb table keeps only in-frame clones and is missing some. The data contain around 210,000 clones, around 94% of them singletons. The sequences come from peripheral blood, collected 28 days after the second dose of the MenACWY control vaccine. The receptors originated from an adult who received the MenACWY meningococcal vaccine as a control.

This sequence joins TRBV19 and TRBJ2-7; 9 nucleotides match TRBD1. The CDR3 spans 13 residues. The J segment lost 6 bases and the V segment lost 6 bases, leaving 6 bases of the junction unmatched. Germline CDR1 reads LNHDA; CDR2 reads SQIVND (reference sequence). The CDR3 DNA sequence: TGTGCCAGTAGACACAGGGGGCTCGGCGAGCAGTACTTC. Residues: CASRHRGLGEQYF. The full variable domain, completed using reference TRBV19 and TRBJ2-7, is DGGITQSPKYLFRKEGQNVTLSCEQNLNHDAMYWYRQDPGQGLRLIYYSQIVNDFQKGDIAEGYSVSREKKESFPLTVTSAQKNPTAFYLCASRHRGLGEQYFGPGTRLTVT.

The chain links TRBV27 to TRBJ1-2, with TRBD1 identical over 9 bases. The germline CDR1 and CDR2 sequences are MNHEY and SMNVEV (reference sequence). The CDR3 is 14 residues long. The junction had 3 bases not matched to a gene; V was cut back by 5 bases and J by 2 bases. The DNA of the CDR3 is TGTGCCAGCAGTCCACAGGGGGCGAACTATGGCTACACCTTC. This gives the protein CASSPQGANYGYTF.

V gene TRBV6-2 or TRBV6-3 combines with J gene TRBJ2-1; TRBD2 aligns across 10 bases. Trimming took 4 bases from V and 11 from J; bases not matched to a gene: 11. The CDR3 contains 15 residues. Germline V gene data show CDR1 as MNHEY and CDR2 as SVGEGT. CDR3 in amino acids: CASSSSSGGETKQFF. CDR3 nucleotide sequence: TGTGCCAGCAGTTCCTCTAGCGGGGGAGAAACCAAGCAGTTCTTC.

The chain is built from TRBV7-8 and TRBJ2-7, with D perhaps being TRBD1 or TRBD2 (5 bases each). Trimming stripped 3 bases from V and 2 bases from J, with 8 bases between. CDR1 SGHVS and CDR2 FQNEAQ come from the germline V gene. This CDR3 has 13 residues. For the CDR3, the DNA is TGTGCCAGCAGCTTGAGGGGTCCCTACGAGCAGTACTTC. Its translation is CASSLRGPYEQYF.

This clone was seen a few times. The V and J genes are TRBV2 and TRBJ2-6, with 7 bases aligning to TRBD1. Germline CDR1 and CDR2: SNHLY and FYNNEI. The CDR3 is 16 amino acids. V lost 5 bases to trimming and J lost 1 base; unmatched junction nucleotides: 5. DNA for the CDR3: TGTGCCAGCAGTAGACAGGGTTTGTCTGGGGCCAACGTCCTGACTTTC. Translation: CASSRQGLSGANVLTF.

The V gene is TRBV5-4, the J gene TRBJ2-7; D assignment may be TRBD1 or TRBD2 (5 bases each). Trimming removed 4 bases from V and 3 bases from J, with 14 bases in between. This CDR3 has 14 residues. Per the germline V gene, CDR1 is SGHNT and CDR2 is YYREEE (reference sequence). The CDR3 loop reads CASSGGPRDYEQYF. The CDR3 nucleotides read TGTGCCAGCAGCGGGGGTCCGAGGGACTACGAGCAGTACTTC.

The rearrangement joins TRBV18 to TRBJ2-7; 10 bases match TRBD2. The germline CDR1 and CDR2 sequences are KGHSH and LQKENI. The CDR3 consists of 15 residues. V trimming: 5 bases; J trimming: 3 bases; junction bases outside the gene matches: 7. The CDR3, as DNA: TGTGCCAGCTCAGCAGGGACTAGCGCTCACTACGAGCAGTACTTC. Its translation is CASSAGTSAHYEQYF.

The rearrangement uses TRBV5-6 and TRBJ1-2; 12 bases line up with TRBD1. Germline V gives CDR1 SGHDT, CDR2 YYEEEE. J was trimmed by 4 bases and V by 4 bases; bases with no gene match: 2. The CDR3 runs 14 residues. CDR3 DNA sequence: TGTGCCAGCAGCCCGGGACAGGGGGCCTATGGCTACACCTTC. This codes for CASSPGQGAYGYTF.

The chain couples TRBV19 to TRBJ1-4, with no clear D. V was clipped by 5 bases and J by 4 bases, with 20 bases between them. The CDR3 contains 17 residues. Germline V gene data show CDR1 as LNHDA and CDR2 as SQIVND (reference sequence). The CDR3 reads CASSPAGPAAFNEKLFF. The CDR3 DNA follows: TGTGCCAGTAGTCCCGCCGGTCCAGCAGCCTTTAATGAAAAACTGTTTTTT. The full variable domain, its missing parts supplied by reference TRBV19 and TRBJ1-4, is DGGITQSPKYLFRKEGQNVTLSCEQNLNHDAMYWYRQDPGQGLRLIYYSQIVNDFQKGDIAEGYSVSREKKESFPLTVTSAQKNPTAFYLCASSPAGPAAFNEKLFFGSGTQLSVL.

The genes are TRBV20-1 and TRBJ1-2, with 7 positions matching TRBD1. Trimming cost V 3 bases and J 8 bases; bases outside gene matches: 12. CDR1 and CDR2 from the germline V gene are DFQATT and SNEGSKA (reference sequence). There are 14 residues in the CDR3. The CDR3 protein is CSASHEGARVGYTF. CDR3 coding DNA: TGCAGTGCTAGTCATGAGGGGGCTAGGGTAGGCTACACCTTC.

CDR3 residues: CASNRWGKVEQFF. The CDR3 DNA is TGTGCCAGCAACAGATGGGGGAAGGTTGAGCAGTTCTTC. The chain joins TRBV5-4 to TRBJ2-1; D may match TRBD1 or TRBD2 (5 bases each). Per the germline V gene, CDR1 is SGHNT and CDR2 is YYREEE (reference sequence). The V gene lost 6 bases and the J gene lost 9 bases, with 16 bases spanning the gap. The CDR3 runs 13 residues.

The rearrangement links TRBV6-5 to TRBJ2-6; no reliable D call. This CDR3 spans 16 amino acids. Germline V gives CDR1 MNHEY, CDR2 SVGAGI. Trimming took 2 bases from V and 2 from J, leaving 10 bases between them. The CDR3 DNA sequence: TGTGCCAGCAGTTACGGCAGCGCAACTGGGGCCAACGTCCTGACTTTC. It is translated as CASSYGSATGANVLTF.

The rearrangement links TRBV28 to TRBJ1-1, with D unclear. CDR1 and CDR2 from the germline V gene are MDHEN and SYDVKM. The CDR3 is 13 residues long. Trimming removed 6 bases from V and 0 bases from J, with 8 bases in between. CDR3 residues: CASRLGLNTEAFF. CDR3 coding DNA: TGTGCCAGCAGGCTAGGATTGAACACTGAAGCTTTCTTT. The full variable domain, completed using reference TRBV28 and TRBJ1-1, is DVKVTQSSRYLVKRTGEKVFLECVQDMDHENMFWYRQDPGLGLRLIYFSYDVKMKEKGDIPEGYSVSREKKERFSLILESASTNQTSMYLCASRLGLNTEAFFGQGTRLTVV.

This chain connects TRBV7-9 to TRBJ1-4; D not resolved. Germline loops: CDR1 SEHNR, CDR2 FQNEAQ (reference sequence). V lost 5 bases and J lost 4, with 14 bases in between. The CDR3 spans 15 residues. The CDR3 reads CASSPPWGVNEKLFF. The CDR3 DNA reads TGTGCCAGCAGCCCCCCCTGGGGAGTTAATGAAAAACTGTTTTTT.

This clone appeared a single time. CDR3 amino acids: CASSLAGPLTYEQYF. The CDR3 DNA reads TGTGCCAGCAGCTTAGCTGGACCCTTGACCTACGAGCAGTACTTC. The gene calls are TRBV11-2 and TRBJ2-7; no firm D call. V lost 1 base, J lost 2 bases, and 12 bases lay in between. Germline assignment: CDR1 SGHAT and CDR2 FQNNGV. The CDR3 extends over 15 amino acids. Full variable domain (outside the CDR3, taken from reference TRBV11-2 and TRBJ2-7): EAGVAQSPRYKIIEKRQSVAFWCNPISGHATLYWYQQILGQGPKLLIQFQNNGVVDDSQLPKDRFSAERLKGVDSTLKIQPAKLEDSAVYLCASSLAGPLTYEQYFGPGTRLTVT.

The V gene is TRBV5-1, the J gene TRBJ1-3, with a weak D call TRBD1 (6 bases). The CDR3 sequence is 15 residues long. Germline values: CDR1 SGHRS, CDR2 YFSETQ. Trimming took 4 bases from V and 0 from J, leaving 11 bases between them. The CDR3 protein is CASSTGQTSGNTIYF. The DNA for the CDR3 is TGCGCCAGCAGCACAGGACAGACCTCTGGAAACACCATATATTTT.

This chain uses TRBV27 with TRBJ1-1; D is ambiguous. From germline, CDR1 is MNHEY and CDR2 SMNVEV (reference sequence). CDR3 length: 13 amino acids. Trimming cost V 6 bases and J 2 bases, with 10 bases left between them. DNA of the CDR3: TGTGCCAGCAGGGAGTCGATCAACACTGAAGCTTTCTTT. Translation: CASRESINTEAFF.

The chain links TRBV28 to TRBJ1-5; 7 bases match TRBD1. The CDR3 consists of 14 residues. The J segment lost 7 bases and the V segment lost 10 bases, leaving 13 bases of the junction unmatched. Germline V gives CDR1 MDHEN, CDR2 SYDVKM. CDR3 DNA sequence: TGTGCCATACACACAGGGGATAGAGGGCAGCCCCAGCATTTT. Translation: CAIHTGDRGQPQHF.

The genes are TRBV23-1 and TRBJ2-7; D unclear. TRBV23-1 has ORF status, its function being uncertain. Trimming pared 1 base from V and 2 bases from J, leaving 9 bases between. The CDR3 is 14 residues long. The CDR3 loop is CASSQFLGTYEQYF. The CDR3 DNA reads TGCGCCAGCAGTCAATTCCTGGGGACCTACGAGCAGTACTTC.

The chain joins TRBV19 to TRBJ2-2, with TRBD2 identical over 15 bases. There are 18 residues in the CDR3. The germline V gene encodes CDR1 LNHDA and CDR2 SQIVND (reference sequence). V shed 8 bases and J 1 base; nucleotides not matched to a gene: 8. The CDR3 sequence: CASRQGLAGGQNTGELFF. The CDR3 DNA sequence: TGTGCCAGTCGGCAGGGACTAGCGGGGGGCCAGAACACCGGGGAGCTGTTTTTT.

The chain has TRBV18 and TRBJ2-5, with TRBD2 matching over 15 bases. Germline loops: CDR1 KGHSH, CDR2 LQKENI. The V segment lost 3 bases and the J segment 4 bases; nucleotides outside the gene matches: 6. CDR3 length: 17 residues. CDR3 sequence (DNA): TGTGCCAGCTCACCGGGGACTAGCGGGAGGCTAGGAGAGACCCAGTACTTC. It is translated as CASSPGTSGRLGETQYF.

This rearrangement joins TRBV5-4 to TRBJ2-1, with D perhaps given as TRBD1 or TRBD2 (5 bases each). This CDR3 is 14 amino acids long. The V gene's germline CDR1 is SGHNT and CDR2 YYREEE (reference sequence). V was cut by 0 bases and J by 6 bases, with 10 bases left in between. The CDR3 spells CASSLDAGSNEQFF. Written as DNA, the CDR3 is TGTGCCAGCAGCTTGGATGCAGGGAGCAATGAGCAGTTCTTC.

The genes are TRBV15 and TRBJ2-7; TRBD1 is a possible D gene (5 bases). Trimming removed 1 base at V and 5 bases at J, with 15 bases between. This CDR3 has 15 residues. Germline V CDR1 and CDR2: LNHNV, YYDKDF (reference sequence). CDR3 DNA sequence: TGTGCCACCAGCAGAGTGGTCCTAGGGGTTCACGAGCAGTACTTC. It encodes CATSRVVLGVHEQYF.

The CDR3 here is CAITRTDNSPLHF. CDR3 nucleotides: TGTGCCATCACCAGGACGGATAATTCACCCCTCCACTTT. This chain joins TRBV10-3 and TRBJ1-6; D gene unclear. This CDR3 has 13 amino acids. The germline CDR1 and CDR2 sequences are ENHRY and SYGVKD. V was pared by 7 bases and J by 5 bases, with 9 bases between.

This clone appeared a few times. A junction end diverges from the germline sequence, so it may reflect a read error. The chain couples TRBV7-7 to TRBJ2-2, with no clear D. CDR1 SSHAT and CDR2 FNYEAQ come from the germline V gene (reference sequence). This CDR3 has 14 residues. The CDR3: CASSFRPGTGELFF. In DNA form, the CDR3 reads TGTGCTAGCAGCTTTCGGCCGGGCACCGGGGAGCTGTTTTTT.

This chain links TRBV7-8 with TRBJ2-1, with D possibly being TRBD1 (6 bases). CDR3 size: 13 residues. Germline CDR1 is SGHVS and CDR2 is FQNEAQ. V lost 3 bases to trimming and J lost 4 bases, with 7 bases between them. The CDR3 DNA reads TGTGCCAGCAGCTTCACAGGGTACAATGAGCAGTTCTTC. Amino acid sequence: CASSFTGYNEQFF. Full variable domain (remainder filled in from reference TRBV7-8 and TRBJ2-1): GAGVSQSPRYKVAKRGQDVALRCDPISGHVSLFWYQQALGQGPEFLTYFQNEAQLDKSGLPSDRFFAERPEGSVSTLKIQRTQQEDSAVYLCASSFTGYNEQFFGPGTRLTVL.

The chain uses TRBV10-3 and TRBJ2-3; 10 bases line up with TRBD2. In germline, CDR1 is ENHRY, CDR2 SYGVKD. J was trimmed by 5 bases and V by 3 bases; bases with no gene match: 8. The CDR3 runs 16 residues. The CDR3 loop is CAISEALAGVKDTQYF. The DNA for the CDR3 is TGTGCCATCAGTGAAGCTCTAGCGGGAGTTAAAGATACGCAGTATTTT.

The V call is TRBV27, the J call TRBJ2-2; D may be TRBD1 (7 bases). Looked up from germline, CDR1 is MNHEY and CDR2 is SMNVEV (reference sequence). The length of the CDR3 is 16 residues. V was pared by 4 bases and J by 8 bases, with 20 bases between. The CDR3 nucleotides read TGTGCCAGCAGTTCCCTCGAAGTCAGGGGGGTGGGGGAGCTGTTTTTT. Translating it yields CASSSLEVRGVGELFF.

The chain recombines TRBV18 with TRBJ2-1; TRBD1 aligns across 9 bases. Per the germline V gene, CDR1 is KGHSH and CDR2 is LQKENI. Trimming took 3 bases from V and 8 from J; bases not matched to a gene: 5. This CDR3 is built from 14 residues. CDR3: CASSPWTGDHEQFF. In DNA form, the CDR3 reads TGTGCCAGCTCACCGTGGACAGGGGACCATGAGCAGTTCTTC.

The chain uses TRBV28 and TRBJ1-2; D gene unclear. V was cut by 6 bases and J by 2 bases, with 7 bases left in between. The CDR3 totals 12 residues. Germline CDR1 MDHEN, CDR2 SYDVKM. CDR3 sequence: CASRGPNYGYTF. In nucleotides, the CDR3 is TGTGCCAGCAGGGGTCCCAACTATGGCTACACCTTC.